The clone carrying this T cell receptor beta chain was found once. This sample is drawn from a study of blood T cell repertoires in COVID-19. Germline assignment: CDR1 SNHLY and CDR2 FYNNEI. Trimming shortened V by 2 bases and J by 1 base, and 14 bases separated the two germline ends. This CDR3 region has 16 residues. Using immunoSEQ multiplex PCR, the repertoire was profiled, and TCRdb retains in-frame clones only, with some absent. The sample has over 200,000 clones, about nine tenths seen once. The study assigned cohorts using participant-reported clinical history. Cohort 3 recovery required two negative PCRs, clearance, or symptom resolution.

The receptor was isolated from a man younger than 30 who had recovered from COVID-19. V and J are TRBV2 and TRBJ1-1, with a tentative D call TRBD1 (5 bases). The sequenced sample consisted of PBMCs or T cells enriched from blood (not recorded which). The CDR3 loop reads CASSENLGGANTEAFF. CDR3 DNA: TGTGCCAGCAGTGAAAATTTGGGAGGGGCGAACACTGAAGCTTTCTTT.